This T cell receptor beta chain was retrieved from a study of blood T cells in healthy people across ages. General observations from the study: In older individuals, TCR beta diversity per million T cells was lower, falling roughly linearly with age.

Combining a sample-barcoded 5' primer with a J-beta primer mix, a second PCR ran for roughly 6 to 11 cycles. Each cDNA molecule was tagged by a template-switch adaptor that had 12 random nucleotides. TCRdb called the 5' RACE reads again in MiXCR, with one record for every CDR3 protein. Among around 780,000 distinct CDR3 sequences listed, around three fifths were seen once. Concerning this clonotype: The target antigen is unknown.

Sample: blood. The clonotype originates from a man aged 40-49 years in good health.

For the CDR3, the DNA is TGTGCCAGCTCCCTGAGCGGGACAGGGATCTCTGGGGCCAACGTCCTGACTTTC. It yields the protein CASSLSGTGISGANVLTF. The gene calls are TRBV27 and TRBJ2-6; 9 bases agree with TRBD1. The CDR3 totals 18 residues. From germline, CDR1 is MNHEY and CDR2 SMNVEV (reference sequence). V dropped 8 bases and J dropped 0; count of bases not matched to a gene: 11.